These T cell receptor beta chains were read from a single sample in a study of PD-1 blockade in classical Hodgkin lymphoma. Clones were sequenced by immunoSEQ multiplex PCR, and TCRdb holds only the in-frame ones, with some missing. This table holds roughly 50,000 clones, 90% found once. Here the sequenced sample was peripheral blood mononuclear cells (PBMCs), taken before the fourth cycle of nivolumab. The receptors stem from a human donor with classical Hodgkin lymphoma. CDR3s include the opening cysteine and the closing phenylalanine or tryptophan. Fields, in order: clone size, D gene, V gene, J gene, CDR3 protein, CDR3 DNA. D genes are given only for firm matches. Clone size, where shown, is once, few, many, or a class for clones that have expanded.

abundance: -; d_gene: TRBD2; v_gene: TRBV19; j_gene: TRBJ2-7; CDR3aa: CASSIVAGGYYEQYF; CDR3nt: TGTGCCAGTAGTATAGTAGCGGGAGGGTACTACGAGCAGTACTTC
abundance: -; d_gene: TRBD1; v_gene: TRBV7-7; j_gene: TRBJ2-2; CDR3aa: CASSLGVGQGDTGELFF; CDR3nt: TGTGCTAGCAGCCTAGGTGTGGGACAGGGTGACACCGGGGAGCTGTTTTTT
abundance: -; d_gene: -; v_gene: TRBV9; j_gene: TRBJ2-3; CDR3aa: CASSPPGGGLDTQYF; CDR3nt: TGTGCCAGCAGCCCACCCGGTGGGGGGTTAGATACGCAGTATTTT
abundance: few; d_gene: -; v_gene: TRBV15; j_gene: TRBJ1-5; CDR3aa: CATNGAFGNQPQHF; CDR3nt: TGTGCCACCAATGGAGCCTTCGGCAATCAGCCCCAGCATTTT
abundance: -; d_gene: TRBD2; v_gene: TRBV7-9; j_gene: TRBJ2-1; CDR3aa: CASSAAGAYNEQFF; CDR3nt: TGTGCCAGCAGCGCGGCGGGAGCTTACAATGAGCAGTTCTTC
abundance: once; d_gene: TRBD2; v_gene: TRBV18; j_gene: TRBJ2-7; CDR3aa: CASSPPLRGLAGGPIYEQYF; CDR3nt: TGTGCCAGCTCACCACCACTCAGGGGACTAGCGGGAGGGCCAATCTACGAGCAGTACTTC
abundance: -; d_gene: TRBD2; v_gene: TRBV28; j_gene: TRBJ2-7; CDR3aa: CASSLFGRGMYEQYF; CDR3nt: TGTGCCAGCAGTTTATTTGGGAGGGGTATGTACGAGCAGTACTTC
abundance: -; d_gene: -; v_gene: TRBV19; j_gene: TRBJ2-3; CDR3aa: CASSIDLGLAGYTDTQYF; CDR3nt: TGTGCCAGTAGTATAGATCTGGGGCTAGCCGGGTACACAGATACGCAGTATTTT
abundance: -; d_gene: TRBD1; v_gene: TRBV5-1; j_gene: TRBJ2-7; CDR3aa: CASSPRQGAYEQYF; CDR3nt: TGCGCCAGCAGCCCAAGACAGGGTGCGTACGAGCAGTACTTC
abundance: once; d_gene: TRBD2; v_gene: TRBV27; j_gene: TRBJ2-7; CDR3aa: CASSLQGGSSYEQYF; CDR3nt: TGTGCCAGCAGTTTACAGGGAGGGAGCTCCTACGAGCAGTACTTC
abundance: -; d_gene: -; v_gene: TRBV11-2; j_gene: TRBJ1-1; CDR3aa: CASSLVNRVSEAFF; CDR3nt: TGTGCCAGCAGCTTAGTTAACAGGGTATCTGAAGCTTTCTTT
abundance: few; d_gene: TRBD2; v_gene: TRBV27; j_gene: TRBJ2-1; CDR3aa: CASSSEARGDNEQFF; CDR3nt: TGTGCCAGCAGTTCAGAGGCCCGGGGGGACAATGAGCAGTTCTTC
abundance: -; d_gene: TRBD1; v_gene: TRBV2; j_gene: TRBJ2-3; CDR3aa: CASRDRYLDTQYF; CDR3nt: TGTGCCAGCAGGGACAGGTACCTGGATACGCAGTATTTT
abundance: -; d_gene: TRBD1; v_gene: TRBV28; j_gene: TRBJ1-2; CDR3aa: CATAQGAPYGYTF; CDR3nt: TGTGCCACCGCCCAGGGGGCTCCCTATGGCTACACCTTC
abundance: -; d_gene: -; v_gene: TRBV19; j_gene: TRBJ1-6; CDR3aa: CASRGPPLHF; CDR3nt: TGTGCCAGTAGGGGCCCACCCCTCCACTTT
abundance: -; d_gene: -; v_gene: TRBV18; j_gene: TRBJ2-7; CDR3aa: CASSTQGGLVSYEQYF; CDR3nt: TGTGCCAGCTCAACCCAGGGGGGCCTAGTCTCCTACGAGCAGTACTTC
abundance: -; d_gene: TRBD1; v_gene: TRBV19; j_gene: TRBJ1-1; CDR3aa: CASSMGTGIGLIAEAFF; CDR3nt: TGTGCCAGTAGTATGGGGACAGGGATAGGGTTAATAGCTGAAGCTTTCTTT
abundance: -; d_gene: TRBD1; v_gene: TRBV6-1; j_gene: TRBJ1-5; CDR3aa: CASTSDRATMMPQHF; CDR3nt: TGTGCCAGCACATCGGACAGGGCCACTATGATGCCCCAGCATTTT
abundance: -; d_gene: -; v_gene: TRBV11-2; j_gene: TRBJ2-7; CDR3aa: CASSSGLLRGYEQYF; CDR3nt: TGTGCCAGCAGTTCCGGACTTCTGAGGGGCTACGAGCAGTACTTC
abundance: -; d_gene: TRBD1; v_gene: TRBV10-3; j_gene: TRBJ2-5; CDR3aa: CAISGRDSLQETQYF; CDR3nt: TGTGCCATCAGTGGAAGGGACAGTCTCCAAGAGACCCAGTACTTC
abundance: -; d_gene: TRBD1; v_gene: TRBV15; j_gene: TRBJ2-5; CDR3aa: CATSGYTGESQETQYF; CDR3nt: TGTGCCACCAGCGGCTATACAGGGGAGAGCCAAGAGACCCAGTACTTC
abundance: -; d_gene: -; v_gene: TRBV5-6; j_gene: TRBJ2-7; CDR3aa: CASSWWVGGNYEQYF; CDR3nt: TGTGCCAGCAGCTGGTGGGTGGGGGGAAACTACGAGCAGTACTTC
abundance: -; d_gene: -; v_gene: TRBV5-1; j_gene: TRBJ1-4; CDR3aa: CASSFGGNEKLFF; CDR3nt: TGCGCCAGCAGCTTTGGTGGCAATGAAAAACTGTTTTTT
abundance: -; d_gene: TRBD2; v_gene: TRBV9; j_gene: TRBJ2-7; CDR3aa: CASSRLAGAYEQYF; CDR3nt: TGTGCCAGCAGCCGACTAGCGGGAGCCTACGAGCAGTACTTC
abundance: large; d_gene: -; v_gene: TRBV7-2; j_gene: TRBJ2-3; CDR3aa: CASSRGLIPDTQYF; CDR3nt: TGTGCCAGCAGCCGCGGACTAATCCCAGATACGCAGTATTTT
abundance: -; d_gene: TRBD2; v_gene: TRBV7-3; j_gene: TRBJ2-2; CDR3aa: CASSRLAGDTGELFF; CDR3nt: TGTGCCAGCAGTCGACTAGCGGGAGACACCGGGGAGCTGTTTTTT
abundance: once; d_gene: TRBD2; v_gene: TRBV18; j_gene: TRBJ2-1; CDR3aa: CASLGLAGGPDYNEQFF; CDR3nt: TGTGCCAGCCTCGGACTAGCGGGAGGGCCCGATTACAATGAGCAGTTCTTC
abundance: -; d_gene: TRBD1; v_gene: TRBV5-1; j_gene: TRBJ1-5; CDR3aa: CASSWGTGGYSNQPQHF; CDR3nt: TGCGCCAGCAGCTGGGGGACAGGGGGTTATAGCAATCAGCCCCAGCATTTT
abundance: -; d_gene: -; v_gene: TRBV6-6; j_gene: TRBJ1-1; CDR3aa: CAIVDRLGMNTEAFF; CDR3nt: TGTGCCATCGTCGACCGATTGGGGATGAACACTGAAGCTTTCTTT
abundance: -; d_gene: -; v_gene: TRBV10-2; j_gene: TRBJ1-1; CDR3aa: CASRRQLEAFF; CDR3nt: TGCGCCAGCAGGAGACAGCTTGAAGCTTTCTTT
abundance: once; d_gene: TRBD2; v_gene: TRBV19; j_gene: TRBJ2-1; CDR3aa: CASSMTSGTYNEQFF; CDR3nt: TGTGCCAGTAGTATGACTAGCGGGACTTACAATGAGCAGTTCTTC
abundance: few; d_gene: -; v_gene: TRBV30; j_gene: TRBJ2-2; CDR3aa: CAWSVMGFAGFGELFF; CDR3nt: TGTGCCTGGAGTGTAATGGGGTTTGCAGGGTTCGGGGAGCTGTTTTTT
abundance: few; d_gene: TRBD2; v_gene: TRBV6-4; j_gene: TRBJ2-1; CDR3aa: CASSEVAGGSDEQFF; CDR3nt: TGTGCCAGCAGTGAGGTAGCGGGCGGCTCCGATGAGCAGTTCTTC
abundance: -; d_gene: -; v_gene: TRBV6-5; j_gene: TRBJ1-1; CDR3aa: CASSMRYTEAFF; CDR3nt: TGTGCCAGCAGTATGCGGTACACTGAAGCTTTCTTT
abundance: -; d_gene: -; v_gene: TRBV19; j_gene: TRBJ2-3; CDR3aa: CASGAFTLDTQYF; CDR3nt: TGTGCCAGTGGGGCTTTTACTTTAGATACGCAGTATTTT
abundance: once; d_gene: -; v_gene: TRBV2; j_gene: TRBJ2-7; CDR3aa: CASRRHGGYEWQYF; CDR3nt: TGTGCCAGCAGACGACACGGGGGCTACGAGTGGCAGTACTTC
abundance: few; d_gene: -; v_gene: TRBV30; j_gene: TRBJ1-5; CDR3aa: CAWSVSGYQPQHF; CDR3nt: TGTGCCTGGAGTGTTAGCGGTTATCAGCCCCAGCATTTT
abundance: -; d_gene: -; v_gene: TRBV5-1; j_gene: TRBJ2-7; CDR3aa: CASSLSGGYEQYF; CDR3nt: TGCGCCAGCAGCTTGTCCGGGGGCTACGAGCAGTACTTC
abundance: -; d_gene: -; v_gene: TRBV6-5; j_gene: TRBJ2-3; CDR3aa: CASSYRWTDTQYF; CDR3nt: TGTGCCAGCAGTTACAGGTGGACAGATACGCAGTATTTT
abundance: -; d_gene: TRBD2; v_gene: TRBV7-3; j_gene: TRBJ2-1; CDR3aa: CASSLTSGNNEQFF; CDR3nt: TGTGCCAGCAGCTTGACTAGCGGCAACAATGAGCAGTTCTTC
abundance: -; d_gene: -; v_gene: TRBV6-1; j_gene: TRBJ2-7; CDR3aa: CASSAQGLSYEQYF; CDR3nt: TGTGCCAGCAGCGCACAGGGACTATCCTACGAGCAGTACTTC
abundance: -; d_gene: TRBD2; v_gene: TRBV12-5; j_gene: TRBJ2-7; CDR3aa: CASGLGQAGTYEQYF; CDR3nt: TGTGCTAGTGGTTTGGGCCAAGCGGGGACCTACGAGCAGTACTTC
abundance: -; d_gene: TRBD1; v_gene: TRBV28; j_gene: TRBJ2-1; CDR3aa: CASSPRGFEYNEQFF; CDR3nt: TGTGCCAGCAGTCCCAGGGGGTTTGAATATAATGAGCAGTTCTTC
abundance: -; d_gene: TRBD1; v_gene: TRBV5-4; j_gene: TRBJ1-2; CDR3aa: CASSLAFSGGNGYTF; CDR3nt: TGTGCCAGCAGCTTGGCTTTCTCAGGGGGGAATGGCTACACCTTC
abundance: -; d_gene: TRBD2; v_gene: TRBV29-1; j_gene: TRBJ2-1; CDR3aa: CSAGTSGRLPNFYNEQFF; CDR3nt: TGCAGCGCCGGGACTAGCGGGAGGTTACCGAACTTCTACAATGAGCAGTTCTTC
abundance: -; d_gene: TRBD1; v_gene: TRBV30; j_gene: TRBJ2-6; CDR3aa: CAWSRRQGATGANVLTF; CDR3nt: TGTGCCTGGAGTAGGAGACAGGGGGCAACTGGGGCCAACGTCCTGACTTTC
abundance: -; d_gene: -; v_gene: TRBV11-1; j_gene: TRBJ2-3; CDR3aa: CASSHTDTQYF; CDR3nt: TGTGCCAGCAGCCACACAGATACGCAGTATTTT
abundance: -; d_gene: -; v_gene: TRBV5-4; j_gene: TRBJ2-7; CDR3aa: CASSLGGSMEQYF; CDR3nt: TGTGCCAGCAGCTTGGGAGGGAGCATGGAGCAGTACTTC
abundance: -; d_gene: -; v_gene: TRBV11-3; j_gene: TRBJ1-3; CDR3aa: CASSLGLGTIYF; CDR3nt: TGTGCCAGCAGCTTAGGCTTGGGCACCATATATTTT
abundance: -; d_gene: -; v_gene: TRBV5-4; j_gene: TRBJ1-1; CDR3aa: CASSLGTAPMNTEAFF; CDR3nt: TGTGCCAGCAGCTTGGGGACAGCCCCCATGAACACTGAAGCTTTCTTT
abundance: -; d_gene: -; v_gene: TRBV28; j_gene: TRBJ2-5; CDR3aa: CASRNWGQETQYF; CDR3nt: TGTGCCAGCAGAAACTGGGGCCAAGAGACCCAGTACTTC
abundance: -; d_gene: -; v_gene: TRBV29-1; j_gene: TRBJ2-3; CDR3aa: CSVAAAPTDTQYF; CDR3nt: TGCAGCGTTGCGGCGGCCCCAACAGATACGCAGTATTTT
abundance: -; d_gene: -; v_gene: TRBV9; j_gene: TRBJ2-4; CDR3aa: CASSLNSAKNIQYF; CDR3nt: TGTGCCAGCAGCTTAAATTCGGCCAAAAACATTCAGTACTTC